The 18 T cell receptor beta chains below come from one sample, sequenced in a study of blood T cell repertoires in COVID-19. Sequencing was performed with immunoSEQ multiplex PCR; in TCRdb, only in-frame clones are kept and a portion is missing. This sample has around 480,000 clones, with roughly 87% found just once. Material: PBMCs or T cells enriched from blood (not recorded which). Source of these receptors: a woman younger than 35 who had recovered from COVID-19.

This clone was seen once. J is TRBJ1-2 and V is TRBV13; D call uncertain. The CDR3 spans 11 residues. V dropped 5 bases and J dropped 2 bases, with 3 bases sitting between them. From germline, CDR1 is PRHDT and CDR2 FYEKMQ (reference sequence). CDR3 sequence reads: CASSENYGYTF. CDR3 in DNA: TGTGCCAGCAGCGAGAACTATGGCTACACCTTC.

This clone was found once. The genes are TRBV11-2 and TRBJ2-5; 11 bases map to TRBD2. The CDR3 totals 17 residues. The J segment lost 4 bases and the V segment lost 8 bases, leaving 15 bases of the junction unmatched. Germline CDR1 SGHAT, CDR2 FQNNGV. The CDR3: CASRSGPSGGRGETQYF. The CDR3 nucleotides are TGTGCCAGCCGCTCGGGGCCTAGCGGGGGGCGAGGAGAGACCCAGTACTTC.

The chain is built from TRBV4-2 and TRBJ2-7, with 10 bases fitting TRBD1. V gave up 4 bases and J gave up 3 bases; unmatched junction bases: 6. The germline V gene has CDR1 LGHNA and CDR2 YNFKEQ. The CDR3 consists of 15 residues. CDR3 region: CASSLTGTGVYEQYF. The CDR3 DNA reads as TGTGCCAGCAGCCTTACCGGGACAGGGGTCTACGAGCAGTACTTC.

This chain uses TRBV7-9 with TRBJ1-3, with D unresolved. V was shortened by 3 bases and J by 0 bases, with 12 bases between the two germline ends. Germline CDR1 is SEHNR and CDR2 is FQNEAQ (reference sequence). CDR3 length equals 16 residues. The CDR3 nucleotides are TGTGCCAGCAGCTTCTGGTGGAGATACTCTGGAAACACCATATATTTT. Encoded protein: CASSFWWRYSGNTIYF. Complete variable domain (other parts from reference TRBV7-9 and TRBJ1-3): DTGVSQNPRHKITKRGQNVTFRCDPISEHNRLYWYRQTLGQGPEFLTYFQNEAQLEKSRLLSDRFSAERPKGSFSTLEIQRTEQGDSAMYLCASSFWWRYSGNTIYFGEGSWLTVV.

The rearrangement uses TRBV5-1 and TRBJ2-5, with D possibly being TRBD2 (6 bases). V lost 3 bases to trimming and J lost 9 bases, with 12 bases between them. Germline CDR1 is SGHRS and CDR2 is YFSETQ. This CDR3 spans 12 amino acids. CDR3 loop: CASSSGWGAQYF. The CDR3 DNA sequence: TGCGCCAGCAGCTCTGGTTGGGGGGCCCAGTACTTC.

This sequence joins TRBV28 and TRBJ2-1; weak D call: TRBD2 (6 bases). The CDR3 extends over 18 amino acids. Germline V gene data show CDR1 as MDHEN and CDR2 as SYDVKM. Trimming left V 6 bases short and J 0 bases short, with 21 bases between. CDR3 bases: TGTGCCAGCAGGGCGGTTTTGGGCGGGGTAATCTCCTACAATGAGCAGTTCTTC. This translates into CASRAVLGGVISYNEQFF.

The chain employs TRBV19 and TRBJ1-5; D not certain. The CDR3 has 14 amino acids. The germline CDR1 and CDR2 sequences are LNHDA and SQIVND (reference sequence). V was cut by 5 bases and J by 4 bases, with 12 bases left in between. This CDR3 reads CASSGGPNNQPQHF. CDR3 bases: TGTGCCAGTAGTGGCGGTCCTAATAATCAGCCCCAGCATTTT.

The rearrangement joins TRBV9 to TRBJ2-2; D is unclear. V was trimmed by 3 bases and J by 8 bases, leaving 8 bases between them. The germline gives CDR1 SGDLS, CDR2 YYNGEE. This CDR3 is 12 amino acids long. CDR3 bases: TGTGCCAGCAGCGCATCTACGGGGGAGCTGTTTTTT. Translating it yields CASSASTGELFF.

The J gene is TRBJ2-3, the V gene TRBV19; D not certain. The CDR3 is 13 residues long. CDR1 is LNHDA and CDR2 is SQIVND in the germline V gene (reference sequence). Trimming left V 4 bases short and J 10 bases short, with 15 bases between. The CDR3 sequence: CASSTSEDRAQYF. CDR3 DNA: TGTGCCAGTAGTACCTCCGAGGATCGGGCGCAGTATTTT.

The genes are TRBV11-3 and TRBJ2-2, with D tentatively TRBD1 (5 bases). Germline V gene sequence: CDR1 SGHNT, CDR2 YENEEA. The CDR3 has 18 amino acids. The V end lost 2 bases, the J end lost 1 base, and 17 bases lay between the germline ends. The CDR3 region is CASSLQEGHYMNTGELFF. CDR3 coding DNA: TGTGCCAGCAGCTTACAAGAAGGACACTACATGAACACCGGGGAGCTGTTTTTT.

The rearrangement uses TRBV6-5 and TRBJ2-3; the D is unclear. V lost 6 bases, J lost 4 bases, and 14 bases lay in between. The germline CDR1 and CDR2 sequences are MNHEY and SVGAGI. The length of the CDR3 is 14 residues. CDR3 amino acids: CASRAALVSDTQYF. CDR3 coding DNA: TGTGCCAGCAGGGCCGCCTTGGTGTCAGATACGCAGTATTTT.

This chain connects TRBV19 to TRBJ2-2; no firm D call. CDR1 is LNHDA and CDR2 is SQIVND in the germline V gene (reference sequence). V was shortened by 7 bases and J by 6 bases, with 12 bases between the two germline ends. CDR3 length: 13 residues. The CDR3, as DNA: TGTGCCAGTAAGAAGTCAGAGGCCGGGGAGCTGTTTTTT. It translates to CASKKSEAGELFF.

The chain uses TRBV5-4 and TRBJ2-5, with TRBD2 matching 13 bases. Germline CDR1 SGHNT, CDR2 YYREEE (reference sequence). There are 16 residues in the CDR3. J gave up 5 bases and V 4 bases, and 8 bases lay outside the gene matches. CDR3 DNA: TGTGCCAGCAGCCCCACTAGCGGGGGGGCAAGGGAGACCCAGTACTTC. This sequence encodes CASSPTSGGARETQYF.

The rearrangement uses TRBV29-1 and TRBJ2-6; D is possibly TRBD1 (5 bases). The CDR3 is 13 residues long. Germline CDR1 reads SQVTM; CDR2 reads ANQGSEA. Trimming pared 6 bases from V and 2 bases from J, leaving 8 bases between. Here the CDR3 DNA reads TGCAGCGTCCAGGGTGCTGGGGCCAACGTCCTGACTTTC. It yields the protein CSVQGAGANVLTF. The whole variable domain, remainder taken from reference TRBV29-1 and TRBJ2-6, is SAVISQKPSRDICQRGTSLTIQCQVDSQVTMMFWYRQQPGQSLTLIATANQGSEATYESGFVIDKFPISRPNLTFSTLTVSNMSPEDSSIYLCSVQGAGANVLTFGAGSRLTVL.

The chain uses TRBV6-4 and TRBJ2-7, with TRBD1 identical over 10 bases. Germline loops: CDR1 MRHNA, CDR2 SNTAGT. The CDR3 runs 14 residues. V dropped 4 bases and J dropped 3; count of bases not matched to a gene: 3. The CDR3 loop reads CASSGTGGFYEQYF. CDR3 nucleotides: TGTGCCAGCAGTGGGACAGGGGGTTTCTACGAGCAGTACTTC.

The chain employs TRBV27 and TRBJ2-2; maybe TRBD2 (5 bases). V shed 2 bases and J shed 0 bases, with 10 bases lying between them. The CDR3 sequence is 16 residues long. Germline V lookup: CDR1 MNHEY, CDR2 SMNVEV (reference sequence). The CDR3 protein is CASSLLAGANTGELFF. CDR3 DNA: TGTGCCAGCAGTTTACTCGCGGGTGCGAACACCGGGGAGCTGTTTTTT.

The chain joins TRBV5-6 to TRBJ2-7, with TRBD1 matching 12 bases. Germline CDR1 is SGHDT and CDR2 is YYEEEE. With 2 bases clipped from V and 7 bases from J, the junction kept 7 bases outside the gene matches. The CDR3 is 15 amino acids. CDR3 DNA: TGTGCCAGCAGCTTCGGGACAGGGGGCGTTTGGGAGCAGTACTTC. Protein sequence: CASSFGTGGVWEQYF.

The gene calls are TRBV2 and TRBJ1-1; D unresolved. CDR1 is SNHLY and CDR2 is FYNNEI in the germline V gene. The CDR3 contains 12 residues. V lost 2 bases and J 8 bases, leaving 9 bases between the germline ends. CDR3 bases: TGTGCCAGCAGTGAAAGCGGCAGAGAAGCTTTCTTT. Its translation is CASSESGREAFF.